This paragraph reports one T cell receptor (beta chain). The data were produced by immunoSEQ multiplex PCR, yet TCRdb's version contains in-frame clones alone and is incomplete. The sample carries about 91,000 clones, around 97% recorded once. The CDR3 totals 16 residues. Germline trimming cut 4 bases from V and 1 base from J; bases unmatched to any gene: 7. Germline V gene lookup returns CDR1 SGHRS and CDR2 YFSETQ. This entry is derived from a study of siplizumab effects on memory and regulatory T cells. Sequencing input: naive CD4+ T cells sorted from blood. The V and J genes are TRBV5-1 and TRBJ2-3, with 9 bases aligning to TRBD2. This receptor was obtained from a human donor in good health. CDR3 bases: TGCGCCAGCAGCGGGCTAGCGGGGTCAGGCACAGATACGCAGTATTTT. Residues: CASSGLAGSGTDTQYF. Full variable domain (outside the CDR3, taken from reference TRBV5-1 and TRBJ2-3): KAGVTQTPRYLIKTRGQQVTLSCSPISGHRSVSWYQQTPGQGLQFLFEYFSETQRNKGNFPGRFSGRQFSNSRSEMNVSTLELGDSALYLCASSGLAGSGTDTQYFGPGTRLTVL.